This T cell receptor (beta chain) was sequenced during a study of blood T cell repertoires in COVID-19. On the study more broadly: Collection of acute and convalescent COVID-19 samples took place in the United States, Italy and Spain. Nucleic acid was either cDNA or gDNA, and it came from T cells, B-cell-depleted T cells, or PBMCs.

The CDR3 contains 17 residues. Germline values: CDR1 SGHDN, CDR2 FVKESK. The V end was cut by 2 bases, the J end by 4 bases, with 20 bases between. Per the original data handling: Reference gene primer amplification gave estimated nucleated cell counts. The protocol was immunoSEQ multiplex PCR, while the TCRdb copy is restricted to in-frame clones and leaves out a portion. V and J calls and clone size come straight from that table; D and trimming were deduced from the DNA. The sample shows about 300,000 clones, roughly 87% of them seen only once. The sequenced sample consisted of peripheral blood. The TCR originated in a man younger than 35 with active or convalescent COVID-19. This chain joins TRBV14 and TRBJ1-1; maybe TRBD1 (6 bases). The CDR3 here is CASSQKRRGLAVTEAFF. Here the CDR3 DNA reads TGTGCCAGCAGCCAAAAAAGAAGGGGGTTGGCAGTCACTGAAGCTTTCTTT.